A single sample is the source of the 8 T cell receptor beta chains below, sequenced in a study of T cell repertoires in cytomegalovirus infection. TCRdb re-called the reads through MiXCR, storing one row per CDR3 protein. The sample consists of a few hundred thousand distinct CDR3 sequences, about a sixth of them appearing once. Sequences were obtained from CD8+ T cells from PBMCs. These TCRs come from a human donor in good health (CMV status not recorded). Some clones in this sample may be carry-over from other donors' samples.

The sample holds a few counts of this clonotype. For the CDR3, the DNA is TGTGCCAGCAGCATGTCGCCCGGGACAGGGGGAGTAGATACGCAGTATTTT. Its protein is CASSMSPGTGGVDTQYF. The chain couples TRBV7-9 to TRBJ2-3; 11 nucleotides align to TRBD1. With 5 bases clipped from V and 5 bases from J, the junction kept 12 bases outside the gene matches. From germline, CDR1 is SEHNR and CDR2 FQNEAQ (reference sequence). The CDR3 has 17 residues.

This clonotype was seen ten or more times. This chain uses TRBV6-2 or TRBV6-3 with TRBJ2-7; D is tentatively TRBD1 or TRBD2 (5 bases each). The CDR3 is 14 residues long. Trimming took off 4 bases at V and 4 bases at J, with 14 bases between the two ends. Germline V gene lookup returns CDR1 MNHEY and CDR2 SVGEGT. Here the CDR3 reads CASSSAGRDYEQYF. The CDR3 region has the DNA TGTGCCAGCAGTTCTGCGGGCAGGGATTACGAGCAGTACTTC.

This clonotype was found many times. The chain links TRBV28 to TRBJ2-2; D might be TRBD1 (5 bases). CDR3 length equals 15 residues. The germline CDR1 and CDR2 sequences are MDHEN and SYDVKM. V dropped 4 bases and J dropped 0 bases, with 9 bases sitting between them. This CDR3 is CASSSTDTNTGELFF. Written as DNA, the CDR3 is TGTGCCAGCAGTTCGACAGATACGAACACCGGGGAGCTGTTTTTT.

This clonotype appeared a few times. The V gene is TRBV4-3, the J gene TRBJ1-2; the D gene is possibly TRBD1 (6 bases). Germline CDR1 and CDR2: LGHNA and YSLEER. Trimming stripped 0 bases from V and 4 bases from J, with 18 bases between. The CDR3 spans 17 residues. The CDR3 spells CASSQDVAAGVTYGYTF. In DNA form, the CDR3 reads TGCGCCAGCAGCCAAGATGTTGCGGCAGGGGTGACCTATGGCTACACCTTC.

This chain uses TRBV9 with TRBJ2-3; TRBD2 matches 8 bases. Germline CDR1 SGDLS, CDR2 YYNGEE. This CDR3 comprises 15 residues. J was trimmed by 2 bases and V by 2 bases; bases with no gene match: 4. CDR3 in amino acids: CASSVPGGPTDTQYF. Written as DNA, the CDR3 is TGTGCCAGCAGCGTCCCGGGGGGGCCCACAGATACGCAGTATTTT. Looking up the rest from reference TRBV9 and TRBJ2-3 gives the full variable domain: DSGVTQTPKHLITATGQRVTLRCSPRSGDLSVYWYQQSLDQGLQFLIQYYNGEERAKGNILERFSAQQFPDLHSELNLSSLELGDSALYFCASSVPGGPTDTQYFGPGTRLTVL.

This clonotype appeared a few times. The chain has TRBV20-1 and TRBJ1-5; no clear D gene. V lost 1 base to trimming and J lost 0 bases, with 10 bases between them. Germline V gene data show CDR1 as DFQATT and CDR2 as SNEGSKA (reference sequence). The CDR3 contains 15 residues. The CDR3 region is CSARGSFYSNQPQHF. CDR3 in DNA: TGCAGTGCTAGAGGTTCCTTTTATAGCAATCAGCCCCAGCATTTT.

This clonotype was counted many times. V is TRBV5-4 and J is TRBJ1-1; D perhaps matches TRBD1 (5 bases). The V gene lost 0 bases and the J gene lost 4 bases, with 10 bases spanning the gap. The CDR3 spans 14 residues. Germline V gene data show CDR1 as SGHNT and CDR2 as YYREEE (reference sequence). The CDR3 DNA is TGTGCCAGCAGCTTGGTTGTGGGGCGCACTGAAGCTTTCTTT. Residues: CASSLVVGRTEAFF.

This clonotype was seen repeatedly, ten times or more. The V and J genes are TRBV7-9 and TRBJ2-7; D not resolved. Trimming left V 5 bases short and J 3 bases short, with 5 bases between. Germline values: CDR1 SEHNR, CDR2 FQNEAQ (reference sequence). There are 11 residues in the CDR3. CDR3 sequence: CASSRRYEQYF. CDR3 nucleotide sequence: TGTGCCAGCAGCCGCCGCTACGAGCAGTACTTC.